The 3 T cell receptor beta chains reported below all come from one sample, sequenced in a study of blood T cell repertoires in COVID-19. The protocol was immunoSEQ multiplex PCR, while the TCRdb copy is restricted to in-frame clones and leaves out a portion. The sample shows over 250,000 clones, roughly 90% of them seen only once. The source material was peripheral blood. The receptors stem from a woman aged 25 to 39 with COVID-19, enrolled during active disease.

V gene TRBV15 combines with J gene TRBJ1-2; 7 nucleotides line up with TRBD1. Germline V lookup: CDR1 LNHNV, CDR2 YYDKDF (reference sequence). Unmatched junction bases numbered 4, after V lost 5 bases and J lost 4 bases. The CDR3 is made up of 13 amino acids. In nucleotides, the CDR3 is TGTGCCACCAGCCGGGGACAGCCCTATGGCTACACCTTC. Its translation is CATSRGQPYGYTF.

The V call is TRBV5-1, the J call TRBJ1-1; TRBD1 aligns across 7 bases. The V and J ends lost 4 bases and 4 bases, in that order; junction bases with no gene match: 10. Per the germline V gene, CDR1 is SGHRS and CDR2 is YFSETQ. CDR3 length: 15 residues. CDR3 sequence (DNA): TGCGCCAGCAGCCTGACTCGGGACAGCGTCACTGAAGCTTTCTTT. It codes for CASSLTRDSVTEAFF. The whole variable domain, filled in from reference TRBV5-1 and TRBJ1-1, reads KAGVTQTPRYLIKTRGQQVTLSCSPISGHRSVSWYQQTPGQGLQFLFEYFSETQRNKGNFPGRFSGRQFSNSRSEMNVSTLELGDSALYLCASSLTRDSVTEAFFGQGTRLTVV.

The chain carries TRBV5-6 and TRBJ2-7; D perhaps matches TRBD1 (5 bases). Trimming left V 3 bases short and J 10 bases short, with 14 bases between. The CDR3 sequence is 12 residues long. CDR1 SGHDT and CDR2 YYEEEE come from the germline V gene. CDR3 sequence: CASSSHRTLQYF. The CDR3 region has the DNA TGTGCCAGCAGCTCACACAGGACACTCCAGTACTTC. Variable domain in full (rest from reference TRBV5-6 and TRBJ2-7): DAGVTQSPTHLIKTRGQQVTLRCSPKSGHDTVSWYQQALGQGPQFIFQYYEEEERQRGNFPDRFSGHQFPNYSSELNVNALLLGDSALYLCASSSHRTLQYFGPGTRLTVT.